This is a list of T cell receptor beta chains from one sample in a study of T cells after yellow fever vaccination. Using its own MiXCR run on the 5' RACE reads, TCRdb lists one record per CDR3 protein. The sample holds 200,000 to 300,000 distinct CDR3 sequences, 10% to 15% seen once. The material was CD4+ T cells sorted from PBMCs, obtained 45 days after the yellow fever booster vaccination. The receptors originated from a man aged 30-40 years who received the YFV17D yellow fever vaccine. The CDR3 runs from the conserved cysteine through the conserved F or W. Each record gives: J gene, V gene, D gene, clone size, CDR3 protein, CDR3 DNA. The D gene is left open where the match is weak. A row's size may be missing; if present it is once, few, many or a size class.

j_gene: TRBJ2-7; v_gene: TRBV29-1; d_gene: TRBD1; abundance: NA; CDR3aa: CSGGQSYEQYF; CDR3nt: TGCAGCGGGGGACAGTCCTACGAGCAGTACTTC
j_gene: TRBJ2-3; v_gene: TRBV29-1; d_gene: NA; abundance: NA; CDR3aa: CSVVGGLTDTQYF; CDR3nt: TGCAGCGTAGTGGGCGGACTCACAGATACGCAGTATTTT
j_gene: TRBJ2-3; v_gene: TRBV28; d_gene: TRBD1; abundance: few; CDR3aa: CASSSGQYTQYF; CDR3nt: TGTGCCAGCAGTTCGGGACAGTATACGCAGTATTTT
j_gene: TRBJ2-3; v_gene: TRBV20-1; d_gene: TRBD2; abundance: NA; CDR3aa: CSADTSVASTDTQYF; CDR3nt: TGCAGTGCTGATACTAGCGTAGCTAGCACAGATACGCAGTATTTT
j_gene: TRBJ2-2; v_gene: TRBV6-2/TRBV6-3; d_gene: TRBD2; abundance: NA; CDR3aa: CASSSRTSATRTGELFF; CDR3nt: TGTGCCAGCAGTTCCCGGACTAGCGCCACGAGAACCGGGGAGCTGTTTTTT
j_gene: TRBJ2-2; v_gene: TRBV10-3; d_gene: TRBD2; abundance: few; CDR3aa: CAISESSTSGRRSGELFF; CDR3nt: TGTGCCATCAGTGAGTCGAGTACTAGCGGGAGAAGATCCGGGGAGCTGTTTTTT
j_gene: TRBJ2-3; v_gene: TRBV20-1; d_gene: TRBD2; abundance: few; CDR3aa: CSAIGMAGEDTQYF; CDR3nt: TGCAGTGCTATAGGGATGGCGGGAGAGGATACGCAGTATTTT
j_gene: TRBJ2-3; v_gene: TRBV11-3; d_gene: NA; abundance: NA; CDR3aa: CASSQTSQGFSTDTQYF; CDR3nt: TGTGCCAGCAGCCAAACTTCTCAGGGATTTAGCACAGATACGCAGTATTTT
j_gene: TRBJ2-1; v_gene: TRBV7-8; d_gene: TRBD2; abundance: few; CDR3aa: CASSSYSGRAYNEQFF; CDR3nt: TGTGCCAGCAGCTCATACAGCGGGAGGGCCTACAATGAGCAGTTCTTC
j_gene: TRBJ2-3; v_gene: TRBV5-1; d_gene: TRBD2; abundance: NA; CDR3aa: CASSLGGLASTDTQYF; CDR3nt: TGCGCCAGCAGCTTGGGAGGACTAGCAAGCACAGATACGCAGTATTTT
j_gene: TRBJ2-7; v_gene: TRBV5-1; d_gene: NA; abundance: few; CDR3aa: CASSLVGGSSGAYEQYF; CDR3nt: TGCGCCAGCAGCTTAGTTGGCGGCAGCTCTGGTGCCTACGAGCAGTACTTC
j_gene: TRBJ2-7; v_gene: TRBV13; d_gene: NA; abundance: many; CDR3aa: CASSSTPISTEQYF; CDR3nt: TGTGCCAGCAGTTCGACTCCAATTAGCACCGAGCAGTACTTC
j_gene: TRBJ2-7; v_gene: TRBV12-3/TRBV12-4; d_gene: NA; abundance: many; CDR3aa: CASTLAGFSYEQYF; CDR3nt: TGTGCCAGCACCTTAGCCGGGTTCTCCTACGAGCAGTACTTC
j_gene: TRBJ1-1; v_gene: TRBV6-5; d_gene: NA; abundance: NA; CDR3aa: CASSYSKATEAFF; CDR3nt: TGTGCCAGCAGTTACTCGAAAGCCACTGAAGCTTTCTTT
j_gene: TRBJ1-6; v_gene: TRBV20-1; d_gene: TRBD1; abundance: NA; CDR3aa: CSASPGQGNSPLHF; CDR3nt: TGCAGTGCTAGCCCGGGACAGGGTAATTCACCCCTCCACTTT
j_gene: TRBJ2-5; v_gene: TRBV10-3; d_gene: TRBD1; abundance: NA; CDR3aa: CAISDPRWWTGQETQYF; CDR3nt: TGTGCCATCAGTGACCCGAGGTGGTGGACAGGGCAGGAGACCCAGTACTTC
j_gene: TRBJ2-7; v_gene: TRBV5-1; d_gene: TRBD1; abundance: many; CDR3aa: CASSLGQVYEQYF; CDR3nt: TGTGCCAGCAGCTTAGGACAGGTCTACGAGCAGTACTTC
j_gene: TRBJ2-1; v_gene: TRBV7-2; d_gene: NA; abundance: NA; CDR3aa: CASSFSNEQFF; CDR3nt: TGTGCCAGCAGCTTTTCCAATGAGCAGTTCTTC
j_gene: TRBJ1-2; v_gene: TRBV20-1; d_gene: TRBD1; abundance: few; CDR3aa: CSAPPGGVGYGYTF; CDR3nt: TGCAGTGCACCCCCAGGGGGAGTGGGCTATGGCTACACCTTC
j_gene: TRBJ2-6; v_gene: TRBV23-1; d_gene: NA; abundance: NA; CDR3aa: CASSHQGQPSGANVLTF; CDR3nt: TGCGCCAGCAGTCACCAGGGACAACCCTCTGGGGCCAACGTCCTGACTTTC
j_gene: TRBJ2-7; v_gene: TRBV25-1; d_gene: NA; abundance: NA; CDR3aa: CASSLAGLPYEQYF; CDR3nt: TGTGCCAGCAGTCTGGCGGGATTACCCTACGAGCAGTACTTC
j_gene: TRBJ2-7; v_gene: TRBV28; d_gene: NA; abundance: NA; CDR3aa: CASSFWRKSSYEQYF; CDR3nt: TGTGCCAGCAGTTTCTGGCGGAAGAGCTCCTACGAGCAGTACTTC
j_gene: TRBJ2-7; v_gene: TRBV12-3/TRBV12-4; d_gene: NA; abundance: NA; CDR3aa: CASSLKAREQYF; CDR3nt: TGTGCCAGCAGTTTAAAAGCACGCGAGCAGTACTTC
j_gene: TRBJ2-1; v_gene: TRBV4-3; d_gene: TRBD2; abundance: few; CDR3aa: CASSQVGAGGLAWEQFF; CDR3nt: TGCGCCAGCAGCCAAGTCGGGGCGGGAGGGTTGGCATGGGAGCAGTTCTTC
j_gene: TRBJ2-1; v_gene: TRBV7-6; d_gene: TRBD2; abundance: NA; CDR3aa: CASSLQASGVGEQFF; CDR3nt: TGTGCCAGCAGCTTACAGGCTAGCGGGGTAGGAGAGCAGTTCTTC
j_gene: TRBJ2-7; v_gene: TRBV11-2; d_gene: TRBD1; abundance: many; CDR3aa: CASSAGTGLYEQYF; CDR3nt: TGTGCCAGCAGCGCCGGGACAGGCTTGTACGAGCAGTACTTC
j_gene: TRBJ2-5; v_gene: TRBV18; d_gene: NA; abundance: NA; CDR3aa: CASSRTLAGTKETQYF; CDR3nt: TGTGCCAGCTCACGGACCCTGGCCGGAACCAAAGAGACCCAGTACTTC
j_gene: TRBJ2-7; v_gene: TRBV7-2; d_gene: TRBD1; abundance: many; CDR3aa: CASSASGTGGKQYF; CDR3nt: TGTGCCAGCAGCGCCTCCGGGACAGGGGGCAAGCAGTACTTC
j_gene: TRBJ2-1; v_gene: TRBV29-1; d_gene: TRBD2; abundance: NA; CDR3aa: CSVEGGSSSYNEQFF; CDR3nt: TGCAGCGTTGAGGGCGGGAGCAGCTCCTACAATGAGCAGTTCTTC
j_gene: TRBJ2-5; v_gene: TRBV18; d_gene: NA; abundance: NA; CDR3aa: CASSPRRGLETQYF; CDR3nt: TGTGCCAGCTCACCACGGCGGGGCTTGGAGACCCAGTACTTC
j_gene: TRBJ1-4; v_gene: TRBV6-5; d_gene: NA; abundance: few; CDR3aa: CASRTPGRLRELFF; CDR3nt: TGTGCCAGCAGAACCCCGGGAAGGTTGAGGGAACTGTTTTTT
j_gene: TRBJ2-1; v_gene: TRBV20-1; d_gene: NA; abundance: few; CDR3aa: CSASIRTAYNEQFF; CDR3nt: TGCAGTGCTAGCATCCGGACGGCCTACAATGAGCAGTTCTTC
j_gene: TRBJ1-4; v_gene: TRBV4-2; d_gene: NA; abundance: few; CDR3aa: CASSRTETTNEKLFF; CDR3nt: TGTGCCAGCTCTCGGACCGAAACAACTAATGAAAAACTGTTTTTT
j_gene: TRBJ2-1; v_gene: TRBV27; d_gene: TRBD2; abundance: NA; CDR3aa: CASSPRTSGRSYNEQFF; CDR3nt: TGTGCCAGCAGTCCGCGGACTAGCGGGAGGTCGTACAATGAGCAGTTCTTC
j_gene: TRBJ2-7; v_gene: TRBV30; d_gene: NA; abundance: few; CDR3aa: CAWSRPSYEQYF; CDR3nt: TGTGCCTGGAGTCGGCCCTCCTACGAGCAGTACTTC
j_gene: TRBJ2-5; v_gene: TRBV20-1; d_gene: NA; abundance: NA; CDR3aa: CSASARDMETQYF; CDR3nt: TGCAGTGCTAGTGCGCGGGATATGGAGACCCAGTACTTC
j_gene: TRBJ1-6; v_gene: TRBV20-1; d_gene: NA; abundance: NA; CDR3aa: CSASEYRDNSPLHF; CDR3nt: TGCAGTGCTAGTGAATACAGAGATAATTCACCCCTCCACTTT
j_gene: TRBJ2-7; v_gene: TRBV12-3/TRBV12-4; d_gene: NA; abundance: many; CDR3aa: CASGSAWNEQYF; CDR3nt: TGTGCCTCCGGTAGTGCATGGAACGAGCAGTACTTC
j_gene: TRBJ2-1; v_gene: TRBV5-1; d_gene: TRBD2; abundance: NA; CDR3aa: CDSSLRGGSGYNEQFF; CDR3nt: TGCGACAGCAGTCTGAGGGGCGGGAGTGGGTACAATGAGCAGTTCTTC
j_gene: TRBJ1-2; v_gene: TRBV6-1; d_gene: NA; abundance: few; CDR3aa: CASRRGNGVYGYTF; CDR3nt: TGTGCCAGCAGGAGGGGGAACGGCGTCTATGGCTACACCTTC
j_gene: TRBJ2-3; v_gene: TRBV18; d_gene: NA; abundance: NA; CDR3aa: CASSPPGSGTDTQYF; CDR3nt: TGTGCCAGCTCACCCCCAGGGTCTGGTACAGATACGCAGTATTTT
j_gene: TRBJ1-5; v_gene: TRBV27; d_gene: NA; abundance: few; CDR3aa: CASGIQFPQHF; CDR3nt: TGTGCCAGCGGAATTCAATTTCCCCAGCATTTT
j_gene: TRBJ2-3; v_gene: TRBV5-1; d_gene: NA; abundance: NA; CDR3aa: CASSFTGELQYF; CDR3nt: TGCGCCAGCAGCTTTACTGGGGAGCTGCAGTATTTT
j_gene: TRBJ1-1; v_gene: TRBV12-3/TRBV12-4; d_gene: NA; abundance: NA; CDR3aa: CASSPEWKKSEAFF; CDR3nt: TGTGCCAGCAGCCCCGAGTGGAAAAAGTCTGAAGCTTTCTTT
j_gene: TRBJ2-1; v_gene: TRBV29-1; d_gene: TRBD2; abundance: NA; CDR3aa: CSARLAVTYNEQFF; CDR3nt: TGCAGCGCCCGACTAGCGGTGACCTACAATGAGCAGTTCTTC
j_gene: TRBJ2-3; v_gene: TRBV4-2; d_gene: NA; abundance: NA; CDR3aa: CASSPVSPGPSSDTQYF; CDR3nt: TGTGCCAGCAGCCCCGTCTCTCCGGGACCGAGTTCCGATACGCAGTATTTT
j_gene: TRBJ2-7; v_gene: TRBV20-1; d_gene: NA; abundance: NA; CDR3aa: CSALGYPRGLVEQYF; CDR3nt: TGCAGTGCCCTGGGGTATCCTCGGGGCTTAGTCGAGCAGTACTTC
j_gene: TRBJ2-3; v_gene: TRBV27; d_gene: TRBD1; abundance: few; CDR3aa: CASSFYRGTDTQYF; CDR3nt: TGTGCCAGCAGTTTTTACAGGGGGACAGATACGCAGTATTTT
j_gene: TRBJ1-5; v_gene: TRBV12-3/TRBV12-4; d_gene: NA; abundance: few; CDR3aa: CASSPQGGGNQPQHF; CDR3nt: TGTGCCAGCAGTCCCCAGGGAGGTGGCAATCAGCCCCAGCATTTT
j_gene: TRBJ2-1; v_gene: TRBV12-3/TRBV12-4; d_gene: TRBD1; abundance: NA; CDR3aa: CASTTSGTANNEQFF; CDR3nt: TGTGCCAGCACTACATCCGGGACAGCGAACAATGAGCAGTTCTTC
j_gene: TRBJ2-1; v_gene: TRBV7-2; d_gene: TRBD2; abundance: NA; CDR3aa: CASSLASGSINEQFF; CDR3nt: TGTGCCAGCAGCTTAGCTAGCGGGAGTATCAATGAGCAGTTCTTC
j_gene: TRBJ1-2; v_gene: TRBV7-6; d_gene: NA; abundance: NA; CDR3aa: CASSPGGLLGYTF; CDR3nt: TGTGCCAGCAGCCCAGGTGGTTTACTGGGCTACACCTTC
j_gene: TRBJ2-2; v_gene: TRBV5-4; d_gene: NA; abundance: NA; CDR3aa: CASSLGLVQTGELFF; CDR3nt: TGTGCCAGCAGCTTGGGACTAGTACAAACCGGGGAGCTGTTTTTT
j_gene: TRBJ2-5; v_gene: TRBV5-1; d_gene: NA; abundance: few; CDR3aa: CASSLGGQEQETQYF; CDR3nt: TGCGCCAGCAGCTTGGGTGGCCAGGAGCAAGAGACCCAGTACTTC
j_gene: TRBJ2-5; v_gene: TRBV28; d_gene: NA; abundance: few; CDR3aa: CASDDRETQYF; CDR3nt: TGTGCCAGCGACGACAGAGAGACCCAGTACTTC
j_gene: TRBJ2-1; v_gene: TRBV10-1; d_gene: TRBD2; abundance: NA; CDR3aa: CASSTGGLVGEQFF; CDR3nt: TGCGCCAGCAGTACGGGTGGACTAGTCGGTGAGCAGTTCTTC
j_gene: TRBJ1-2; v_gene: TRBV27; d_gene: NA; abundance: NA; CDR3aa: CASSLSRGRSYGYTF; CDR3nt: TGTGCCAGCAGTTTATCCCGGGGGAGGAGCTATGGCTACACCTTC
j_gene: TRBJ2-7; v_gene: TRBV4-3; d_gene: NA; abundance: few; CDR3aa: CASSQDGTRSSYEQYF; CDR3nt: TGCGCCAGCAGCCAAGATGGGACAAGGAGCTCCTACGAGCAGTACTTC
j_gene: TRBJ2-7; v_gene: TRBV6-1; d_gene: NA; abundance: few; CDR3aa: CASTSDQTYEQYF; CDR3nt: TGTGCCAGCACCTCGGACCAAACCTACGAGCAGTACTTC
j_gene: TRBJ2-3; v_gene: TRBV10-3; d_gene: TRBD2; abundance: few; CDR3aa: CATRPTSGADTQYF; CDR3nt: TGTGCCACACGACCGACTAGCGGCGCAGATACGCAGTATTTT